The source of this TCR beta chain is a study of shared clonotypes between healthy human individuals. The study, taken as a whole, reports: Sample collection involved blood only; tissue repertoires are likely different. Rarefaction analysis demonstrated incomplete sorted-subset sequencing notwithstanding large depth.

Nashville, Tennessee was home to all donors, who were Caucasian adults. Negatively enriched CD4+ T cells were divided by CD45RA into naive and memory. Regarding this clone: As yet, its antigen is unknown.

Using immunoSEQ multiplex PCR, the repertoire was profiled, and TCRdb retains in-frame clones only, with some absent. Of around 1.4 million clones detected, less than 99% appear once; the ten largest clones hold roughly 0.35%. V was clipped by 5 bases and J by 6 bases; unmatched bases: 10. The CDR3 loop spans 15 amino acids. Germline CDR1 KGHSH, CDR2 LQKENI. This sequence was found in a man aged 25-40 years in good health. The J gene is TRBJ1-5, the V gene TRBV18, with 7 bases aligning to TRBD1. The sequenced sample consisted of naive CD4+ T cells sorted from blood. The subset here: CD45RA+ positively selected. The CDR3 region has the DNA TGTGCCAGCTCATTAACCGGGACAGAGGTTCAGCCCCAGCATTTT. Translating gives CASSLTGTEVQPQHF.